Listed below are T cell receptor beta chains from one sample, sequenced in a study of blood T cell repertoires in COVID-19. Assay used: immunoSEQ multiplex PCR; TCRdb lists only in-frame clones, some missing. The data contain tens of thousands of clones, around nine tenths of them singletons. Sequencing was performed on peripheral blood. The receptor set was obtained from a woman aged 60-70 years with acute or convalescent COVID-19. CDR3s include the opening cysteine and the closing phenylalanine or tryptophan. The order of the fields is V gene, clone size, J gene, D gene, CDR3 protein, CDR3 DNA. D genes are given only for firm matches. The size of a clone is reported for some rows only, either as once, few or many, or as a class for expanded clones.

TRBV2	NA	TRBJ2-3	NA	CASSGGGEAQYF	TGTGCCAGCAGTGGGGGGGGCGAGGCGCAGTATTTT
TRBV10-1	NA	TRBJ2-7	TRBD1	CVTSGTDRYEQYF	TGCGTGACCTCGGGGACAGACCGCTACGAGCAGTACTTC
TRBV7-2	once	TRBJ2-1	NA	CASSLAGGINYNEQFF	TGTGCCAGCAGCTTAGCAGGCGGGATAAACTACAATGAGCAGTTCTTC
TRBV18	once	TRBJ2-7	TRBD2	CASSPGNSGSGEQYF	TGTGCCAGCTCACCAGGGAATAGCGGGAGTGGCGAGCAGTACTTC
TRBV6-6	NA	TRBJ2-5	NA	CASSYRGETQYF	TGTGCCAGCAGTTACAGGGGAGAGACCCAGTACTTC
TRBV5-4	NA	TRBJ2-7	TRBD2	CASSVRLAGIYEQYF	TGTGCCAGCAGTGTCAGACTAGCGGGTATTTACGAGCAGTACTTC
TRBV7-3	few	TRBJ2-2	NA	CASSPGDTGELFF	TGTGCCAGCAGCCCGGGAGACACCGGGGAGCTGTTTTTT
TRBV6-6	NA	TRBJ1-6	NA	CASSQTKTGSPLHF	TGTGCCAGCAGCCAGACCAAAACAGGTTCACCCCTCCACTTT
TRBV11-3	NA	TRBJ1-2	NA	CASSSDGNRQRGSGYTF	TGTGCCAGCAGCTCAGATGGGAACCGACAGCGGGGTTCTGGCTACACCTTC
TRBV19	NA	TRBJ2-5	NA	CASLMNSRETQYF	TGTGCCAGTCTAATGAATAGCCGTGAGACCCAGTACTTC
TRBV2	NA	TRBJ2-1	NA	CASREPGNEQFF	TGTGCCAGCAGGGAGCCCGGGAATGAGCAGTTCTTC
TRBV19	NA	TRBJ1-4	NA	CASSMAGFNEKLFF	TGTGCCAGTAGTATGGCTGGTTTTAATGAAAAACTGTTTTTT
TRBV6-6	many	TRBJ1-2	TRBD1	CASRAQLQGDYGYTF	TGTGCCAGCAGGGCCCAGCTACAGGGGGACTATGGCTACACCTTC